Described below is a single TCR beta chain sequence and its context. Antigen: not known. This record comes from a study of cytomegalovirus exposure and HLA in healthy donors. A multiplex PCR was run with 60 Vbeta primers and 13 Jbeta primers. Only in-frame clones appear in the TCRdb table, and some are missing; sequencing was by immunoSEQ multiplex PCR. The repertoire holds 140,000 to 150,000 clones, over 60% seen once, with 1.5% to 2% in the top ten. Germline assignment: CDR1 MGHRA and CDR2 YSYEKL. J gave up 2 bases and V 2 bases, and 6 bases lay outside the gene matches. The CDR3 is 16 amino acids. The study's findings and limits: Later analysis identified around 15,000 TCR beta sequences associated with HLA alleles, using a false discovery rate threshold of 0.05. Association of a missense DCLRE1C variant with TCR beta V- and J-gene trimming was reported in a later analysis.

Sequences were obtained from PBMCs. This receptor was obtained from a woman aged 18-29 years in good health and CMV-seronegative. The genes are TRBV4-1 and TRBJ2-1; TRBD2 matches at 7 bases. As DNA, the CDR3 is TGCGCCAGCAGCCAATTTTCTAGCGGAACCTACAATGAGCAGTTCTTC. It specifies CASSQFSSGTYNEQFF.